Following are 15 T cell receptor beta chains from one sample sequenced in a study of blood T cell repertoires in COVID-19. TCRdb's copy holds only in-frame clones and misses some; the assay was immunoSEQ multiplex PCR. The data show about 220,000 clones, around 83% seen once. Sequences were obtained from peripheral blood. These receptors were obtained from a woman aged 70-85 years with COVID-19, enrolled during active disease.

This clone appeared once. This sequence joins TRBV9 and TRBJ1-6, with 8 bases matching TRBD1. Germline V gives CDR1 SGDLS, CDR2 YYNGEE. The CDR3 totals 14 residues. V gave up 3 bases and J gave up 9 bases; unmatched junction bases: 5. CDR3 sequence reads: CASSGGQGVSPLHF. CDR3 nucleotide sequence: TGTGCCAGCAGCGGAGGACAGGGTGTTTCACCCCTCCACTTT.

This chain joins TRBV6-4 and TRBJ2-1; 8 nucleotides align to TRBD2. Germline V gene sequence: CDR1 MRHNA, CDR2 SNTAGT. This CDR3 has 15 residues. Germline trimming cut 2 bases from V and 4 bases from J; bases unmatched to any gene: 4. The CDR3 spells CASSDELAEYNEQFF. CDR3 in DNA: TGTGCCAGCAGTGACGAACTAGCGGAGTACAATGAGCAGTTCTTC.

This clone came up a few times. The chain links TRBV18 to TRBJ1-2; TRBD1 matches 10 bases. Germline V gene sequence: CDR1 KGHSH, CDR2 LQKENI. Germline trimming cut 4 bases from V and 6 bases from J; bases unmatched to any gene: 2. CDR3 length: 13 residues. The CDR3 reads CASSQGQGDGYTF. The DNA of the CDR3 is TGTGCCAGCTCACAAGGACAGGGGGATGGCTACACCTTC.

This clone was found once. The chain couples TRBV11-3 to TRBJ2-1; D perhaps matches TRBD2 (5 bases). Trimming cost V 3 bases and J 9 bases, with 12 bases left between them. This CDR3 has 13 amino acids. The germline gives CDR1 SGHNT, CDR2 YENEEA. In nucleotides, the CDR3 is TGTGCCAGCAGCTTGAGTATGGAGGCTGAGCAGTTCTTC. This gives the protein CASSLSMEAEQFF.

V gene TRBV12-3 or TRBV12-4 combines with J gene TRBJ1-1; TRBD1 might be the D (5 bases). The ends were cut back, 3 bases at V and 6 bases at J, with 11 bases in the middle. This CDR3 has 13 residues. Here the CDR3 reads CASSFRQGAEAFF. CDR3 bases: TGTGCCAGCAGTTTCCGGCAGGGTGCTGAAGCTTTCTTT.

The CDR3 DNA reads as TGTGCCAGCAGTTCCCCGTCGGGGGGCAGAAACACCATATATTTT. Its translation: CASSSPSGGRNTIYF. The V call is TRBV6-5, the J call TRBJ1-3; the D gene is possibly TRBD1 (6 bases). Per germline, CDR1 MNHEY and CDR2 SVGAGI. The CDR3 contains 15 residues. Trimming took 4 bases from V and 5 from J, leaving 15 bases between them.

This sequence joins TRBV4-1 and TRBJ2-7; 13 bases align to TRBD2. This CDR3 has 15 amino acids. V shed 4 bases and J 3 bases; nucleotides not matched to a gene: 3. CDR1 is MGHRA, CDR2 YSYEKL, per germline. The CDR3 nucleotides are TGCGCCAGCAGCCTCGGACTAGCGGGAGACTACGAGCAGTACTTC. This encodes CASSLGLAGDYEQYF.

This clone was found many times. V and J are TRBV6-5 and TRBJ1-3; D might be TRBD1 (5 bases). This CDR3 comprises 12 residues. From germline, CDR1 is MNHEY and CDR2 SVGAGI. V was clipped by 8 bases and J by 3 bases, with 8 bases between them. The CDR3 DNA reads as TGTGCCAGCGGGGGGTTTGGAAACACCATATATTTT. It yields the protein CASGGFGNTIYF.

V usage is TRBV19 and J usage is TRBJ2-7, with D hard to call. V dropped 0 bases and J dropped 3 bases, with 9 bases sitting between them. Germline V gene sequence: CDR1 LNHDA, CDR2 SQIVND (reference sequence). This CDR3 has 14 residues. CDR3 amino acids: CASSIDRGSYEQYF. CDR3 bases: TGTGCCAGTAGTATAGATCGCGGAAGCTACGAGCAGTACTTC.

CDR3: CASSEYQGQGNSPLHF. CDR3 coding DNA: TGTGCCAGCAGTGAATACCAGGGACAGGGAAATTCACCCCTCCACTTT. This chain joins TRBV25-1 and TRBJ1-6; TRBD1 agrees at 9 bases. V was clipped by 0 bases and J by 7 bases; unmatched bases: 4. This CDR3 comprises 16 residues. Germline V gene lookup returns CDR1 MGHDK and CDR2 SYGVNS. Filled out from reference TRBV25-1 and TRBJ1-6, the complete variable domain reads EADIYQTPRYLVIGTGKKITLECSQTMGHDKMYWYQQDPGMELHLIHYSYGVNSTEKGDLSSESTVSRIRTEHFPLTLESARPSHTSQYLCASSEYQGQGNSPLHFGNGTRLTVT.

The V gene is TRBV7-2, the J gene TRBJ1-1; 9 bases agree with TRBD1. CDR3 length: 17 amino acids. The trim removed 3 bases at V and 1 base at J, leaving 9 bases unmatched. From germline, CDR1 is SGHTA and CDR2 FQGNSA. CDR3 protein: CASSFRGTGWQNTEAFF. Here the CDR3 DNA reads TGTGCCAGCAGCTTTCGGGGGACAGGGTGGCAGAACACTGAAGCTTTCTTT.

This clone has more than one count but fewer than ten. CDR3 nucleotides: TGTGCCAGCAGCCATTACAGCGGAAACACCATATATTTT. Encoded protein: CASSHYSGNTIYF. The chain joins TRBV3-1 (or the pseudogene TRBV3-2) to TRBJ1-3; the D is unclear. Germline assignment: CDR1 LGHDT and CDR2 YNNKEL (reference sequence). CDR3 size: 13 residues. V was cut by 3 bases and J by 4 bases, with 7 bases left in between.

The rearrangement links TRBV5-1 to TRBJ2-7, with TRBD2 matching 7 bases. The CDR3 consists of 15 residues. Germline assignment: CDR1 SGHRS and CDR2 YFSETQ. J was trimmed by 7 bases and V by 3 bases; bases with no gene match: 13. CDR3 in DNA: TGCGCCAGCAGCTCAACGAGCGGGGAGGGCGGTGAGCAGTACTTC. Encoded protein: CASSSTSGEGGEQYF.

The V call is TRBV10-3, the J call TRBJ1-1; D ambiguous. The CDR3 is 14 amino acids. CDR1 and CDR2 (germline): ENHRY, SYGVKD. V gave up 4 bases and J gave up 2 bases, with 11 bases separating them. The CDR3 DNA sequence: TGTGCCATCAGTGCGGGTCTAGCTAACACTGAAGCTTTCTTT. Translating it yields CAISAGLANTEAFF.

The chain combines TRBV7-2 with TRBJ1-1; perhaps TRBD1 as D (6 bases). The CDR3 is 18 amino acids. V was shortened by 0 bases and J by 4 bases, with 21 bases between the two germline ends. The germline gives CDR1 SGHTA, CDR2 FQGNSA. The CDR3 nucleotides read TGTGCCAGCAGCTTAGCGGCCCTAGGAAGGGGACAAGGCACTGAAGCTTTCTTT. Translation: CASSLAALGRGQGTEAFF.